One T cell receptor (beta chain) is described in this entry. Its specificity is not known. The PCR made use of 60 Vbeta and 13 Jbeta primers. Data came from immunoSEQ multiplex PCR; TCRdb stores just in-frame clones and leaves some out. The table shows approximately 76,000 clones, with roughly 60% occurring only once. This sample stems from a study of cytomegalovirus exposure and HLA in healthy donors. The overall study: Among the roughly 430 genotyped donors, 65% to 90% were placed in the Caucasian-associated ancestry cluster. Regarding the study as a whole: Among the sequence variants, a highly shared cluster was likely an artifact of sequencing. An analysis was carried out later, and it reportedly showed fewer N-insertions in an Asian-associated ancestry cluster than the roughly 670-donor mean. In vitro experiments confirmed that three CMV-associated chains were specific for CMV antigens.

The CDR3 runs 17 residues. Germline trimming cut 2 bases from V and 3 bases from J; bases unmatched to any gene: 9. CDR1 SGHDT and CDR2 YYEEEE come from the germline V gene. The TCR comes from a man aged 25 to 40 in good health and CMV-seropositive. The sample was PBMCs. The chain employs TRBV5-6 and TRBJ2-7, with 12 bases that match TRBD2. The CDR3 loop reads CASSLGTSGFYVYEQYF. The CDR3 bases are TGTGCCAGCAGCTTAGGGACTAGCGGGTTCTACGTCTACGAGCAGTACTTC.